This T cell receptor beta chain was identified during a study of cytomegalovirus exposure and HLA in healthy donors. Study-level points and caveats: Among TCR beta chains, those listed as cytomegalovirus-associated numbered fewer than 200. TCR sequences were mostly rare, though some public TCRs occurred in many donors.

Data came from immunoSEQ multiplex PCR; TCRdb stores just in-frame clones and leaves some out. This sample has over 200,000 clones, with 90% found just once. Trimming left V 7 bases short and J 2 bases short, with 14 bases between. CDR3 length equals 14 residues. The germline CDR1 and CDR2 sequences are MNHNS and SASEGT. This clone was recorded once. The antigen remains undetermined. This chain uses TRBV6-1 with TRBJ2-5; D uncertain. The TCR comes from a woman aged 18-35 years in good health and CMV-seronegative. The sequenced sample was PBMCs. CDR3 DNA: TGTGCCAGCACCCCGAGCGCACGGCAAGAGACCCAGTACTTC. Protein: CASTPSARQETQYF.